The 3 T cell receptor beta chains reported below all come from one sample, sequenced in a study of glioma-infiltrating T cells after dendritic cell vaccination. Only in-frame clones appear in the TCRdb table, and some are missing; sequencing was by immunoSEQ multiplex PCR. Of under 100,000 clones in the sample, 70% to 90% were seen once. The sample here was blood, taken before dendritic cell vaccination. These TCRs come from a human donor with glioblastoma.

This chain links TRBV7-2 with TRBJ2-2, with TRBD1 matching 8 bases. This CDR3 comprises 15 residues. V lost 1 base and J lost 5; bases outside the gene matches: 3. In germline, CDR1 is SGHTA, CDR2 FQGNSA. Here the CDR3 DNA reads TGTGCCAGCAGCTTAGTAAACAGGGGGACCGGGGAGCTGTTTTTT. It codes for CASSLVNRGTGELFF.

In this sample, this clone turned up a few times. The J gene is TRBJ2-2, the V gene TRBV4-2; 13 bases align to TRBD2. The CDR3 contains 17 residues. Germline V gene data show CDR1 as LGHNA and CDR2 as YNFKEQ. J was trimmed by 1 base and V by 5 bases; bases with no gene match: 4. The CDR3 DNA sequence: TGTGCCAGCAGCACAGGGACTAGCGGGATGAACACCGGGGAGCTGTTTTTT. It codes for CASSTGTSGMNTGELFF.

This chain links TRBV7-8 with TRBJ2-7; 12 nucleotides align to TRBD1. Germline V gives CDR1 SGHVS, CDR2 FQNEAQ. The CDR3 has 15 residues. Trimming removed 5 bases from V and 4 bases from J; junction bases left unmatched: 6. CDR3 DNA sequence: TGTGCCAGCAGCCCGGGACAGGGGGCTTGGTACGAGCAGTACTTC. It encodes CASSPGQGAWYEQYF.